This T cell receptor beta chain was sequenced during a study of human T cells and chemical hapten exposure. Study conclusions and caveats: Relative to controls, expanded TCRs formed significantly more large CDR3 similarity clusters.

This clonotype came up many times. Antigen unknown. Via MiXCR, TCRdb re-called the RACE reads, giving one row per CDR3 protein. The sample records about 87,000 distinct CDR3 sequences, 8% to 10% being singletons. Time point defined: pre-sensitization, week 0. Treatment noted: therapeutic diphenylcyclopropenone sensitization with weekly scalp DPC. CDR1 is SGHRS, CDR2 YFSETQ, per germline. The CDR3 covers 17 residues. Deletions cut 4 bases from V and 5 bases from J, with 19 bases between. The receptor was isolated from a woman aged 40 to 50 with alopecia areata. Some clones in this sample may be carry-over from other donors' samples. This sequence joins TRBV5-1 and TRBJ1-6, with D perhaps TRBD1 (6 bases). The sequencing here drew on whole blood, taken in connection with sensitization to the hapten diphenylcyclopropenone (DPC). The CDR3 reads CASSAGIQGLHNSPLHF. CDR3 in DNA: TGCGCCAGCAGCGCAGGAATCCAGGGGCTACATAATTCACCCCTCCACTTT.